These T cell receptor beta chains were read from a single sample in a study of HIV-infected patients and healthy controls. TCRdb re-called the 5' RACE reads with MiXCR, one entry per CDR3 protein. The sample contains more than 15,000 distinct CDR3 sequences, approximately 10% of which appear only once. The specimen was blood. Every receptor here comes from an adult in good health. The CDR3 runs from the conserved cysteine through the conserved F or W. The order of the fields is D gene, clone size, J gene, CDR3 length, V gene, CDR3 protein, CDR3 DNA. The D gene is left open where the match is weak. Expanded clones are given a class, and other clones once, few, many or no size at all.

d_call: NA
clone_size: few
j_call: TRBJ1-1
cdr3_length: 17
v_call: TRBV5-1
cdr3_aa: CASSLDREGPKGTEAFF
cdr3_nt: TGCGCCAGCAGCTTGGACAGGGAGGGTCCCAAGGGCACTGAAGCTTTCTTT

d_call: TRBD2
clone_size: many
j_call: TRBJ2-3
cdr3_length: 18
v_call: TRBV2
cdr3_aa: CATSRGSGRFGSTDTQYF
cdr3_nt: TGTGCCACCTCCAGAGGTAGCGGGAGGTTTGGTAGCACAGATACGCAGTATTTT

d_call: NA
clone_size: medium-sized
j_call: TRBJ2-5
cdr3_length: 13
v_call: TRBV5-1
cdr3_aa: CASSLPSDETQYF
cdr3_nt: TGCGCCAGCAGCTTGCCTTCAGATGAGACCCAGTACTTC

d_call: TRBD1
clone_size: many
j_call: TRBJ2-7
cdr3_length: 14
v_call: TRBV20-1
cdr3_aa: CSARRTGNLDEQYF
cdr3_nt: TGCAGTGCTCGACGGACAGGGAATTTGGACGAGCAGTACTTC

d_call: NA
clone_size: few
j_call: TRBJ2-3
cdr3_length: 14
v_call: TRBV7-2
cdr3_aa: CASSARTGTDTQYF
cdr3_nt: TGTGCCAGCAGCGCTCGGACAGGCACAGATACGCAGTATTTT

d_call: NA
clone_size: NA
j_call: TRBJ2-5
cdr3_length: 15
v_call: TRBV12-3/TRBV12-4
cdr3_aa: CASSLGNPGQETQYF
cdr3_nt: TGTGCCAGCAGTTTAGGCAACCCAGGCCAAGAGACCCAGTACTTC

d_call: TRBD2
clone_size: many
j_call: TRBJ2-1
cdr3_length: 16
v_call: TRBV19
cdr3_aa: CASSKGLAGGYNEQFF
cdr3_nt: TGTGCCAGTAGTAAGGGCCTAGCGGGGGGATACAATGAGCAGTTCTTC

d_call: TRBD1
clone_size: few
j_call: TRBJ1-1
cdr3_length: 17
v_call: TRBV28
cdr3_aa: CASRYLPGQGARTEAFF
cdr3_nt: TGTGCCAGCAGGTATCTCCCGGGACAGGGGGCGAGAACTGAAGCTTTCTTT

d_call: TRBD2
clone_size: many
j_call: TRBJ2-1
cdr3_length: 14
v_call: TRBV7-8
cdr3_aa: CASSLARGGNEQFF
cdr3_nt: TGTGCCAGCAGCTTAGCGCGCGGGGGCAATGAGCAGTTCTTC

d_call: TRBD2
clone_size: NA
j_call: TRBJ2-1
cdr3_length: 12
v_call: TRBV20-1
cdr3_aa: CSALGLGNEQFF
cdr3_nt: TGCAGTGCTCTAGGACTAGGCAATGAGCAGTTCTTC

d_call: TRBD1
clone_size: NA
j_call: TRBJ2-1
cdr3_length: 15
v_call: TRBV5-1
cdr3_aa: CASSLAGDRAGEQFF
cdr3_nt: TGCGCCAGCAGCTTGGCTGGGGACAGGGCTGGCGAGCAGTTCTTC

d_call: NA
clone_size: medium-sized
j_call: TRBJ2-1
cdr3_length: 15
v_call: TRBV5-1
cdr3_aa: CASSGGAGPYNEQFF
cdr3_nt: TGCGCCAGCAGCGGGGGGGCAGGACCCTACAATGAGCAGTTCTTC

d_call: NA
clone_size: medium-sized
j_call: TRBJ2-1
cdr3_length: 13
v_call: TRBV7-2
cdr3_aa: CASSPGPYNEQFF
cdr3_nt: TGTGCCAGCAGTCCCGGGCCCTACAATGAGCAGTTCTTC

d_call: NA
clone_size: NA
j_call: TRBJ2-3
cdr3_length: 13
v_call: TRBV7-9
cdr3_aa: CASSSTRSDTQYF
cdr3_nt: TGTGCCAGCAGCTCCACTAGATCGGATACGCAGTATTTT

d_call: TRBD2
clone_size: few
j_call: TRBJ2-1
cdr3_length: 14
v_call: TRBV19
cdr3_aa: CATAGARRYNEQFF
cdr3_nt: TGTGCCACCGCGGGAGCGCGACGCTACAATGAGCAGTTCTTC

d_call: TRBD1
clone_size: many
j_call: TRBJ2-4
cdr3_length: 16
v_call: TRBV28
cdr3_aa: CASSPTRTGGQRFQYF
cdr3_nt: TGTGCCAGCAGTCCTACAAGGACAGGGGGACAACGGTTTCAGTACTTC

d_call: NA
clone_size: many
j_call: TRBJ2-1
cdr3_length: 16
v_call: TRBV12-3/TRBV12-4
cdr3_aa: CASSFLGAGLNNEQFF
cdr3_nt: TGTGCCAGCAGTTTCCTGGGGGCGGGCCTGAACAATGAGCAGTTCTTC

d_call: NA
clone_size: medium-sized
j_call: TRBJ2-3
cdr3_length: 14
v_call: TRBV6-2/TRBV6-3
cdr3_aa: CASSLAVEADTQYF
cdr3_nt: TGTGCCAGCAGTTTAGCGGTAGAGGCAGATACGCAGTATTTT

d_call: TRBD1
clone_size: NA
j_call: TRBJ2-7
cdr3_length: 17
v_call: TRBV4-1
cdr3_aa: CASSHGGSGQGGWEQYF
cdr3_nt: TGCGCCAGCAGCCACGGAGGGTCCGGACAGGGTGGTTGGGAGCAGTACTTC

d_call: TRBD2
clone_size: NA
j_call: TRBJ2-1
cdr3_length: 16
v_call: TRBV11-2
cdr3_aa: CASSPLAGKAHNEQFF
cdr3_nt: TGTGCCAGCAGCCCCTTAGCGGGAAAGGCGCACAATGAGCAGTTCTTC

d_call: NA
clone_size: once
j_call: TRBJ2-4
cdr3_length: 19
v_call: TRBV6-5
cdr3_aa: CASSYSSSSAQLAKNIQYF
cdr3_nt: TGTGCCAGCAGTTACTCATCGTCTAGCGCTCAGCTAGCCAAAAACATTCAGTACTTC

d_call: NA
clone_size: many
j_call: TRBJ1-2
cdr3_length: 13
v_call: TRBV3-1
cdr3_aa: CASSPILNYGYTF
cdr3_nt: TGTGCCAGCAGCCCCATACTTAACTATGGCTACACCTTC

d_call: NA
clone_size: NA
j_call: TRBJ2-3
cdr3_length: 15
v_call: TRBV4-1
cdr3_aa: CASSQTGSSADTQYF
cdr3_nt: TGCGCCAGCAGCCAGACCGGGAGCAGTGCAGATACGCAGTATTTT

d_call: NA
clone_size: medium-sized
j_call: TRBJ2-3
cdr3_length: 16
v_call: TRBV30
cdr3_aa: CAWRFAHRELRDTQYF
cdr3_nt: TGTGCCTGGAGGTTCGCCCACAGGGAACTAAGAGATACGCAGTATTTT

d_call: NA
clone_size: medium-sized
j_call: TRBJ2-1
cdr3_length: 15
v_call: TRBV11-2
cdr3_aa: CASSSIVVSYNEQFF
cdr3_nt: TGTGCCAGCAGCTCTATAGTAGTATCCTACAATGAGCAGTTCTTC

d_call: NA
clone_size: many
j_call: TRBJ2-5
cdr3_length: 13
v_call: TRBV4-1
cdr3_aa: CASSLGFQETQYF
cdr3_nt: TGCGCCAGCAGCCTTGGCTTCCAAGAGACCCAGTACTTC

d_call: NA
clone_size: many
j_call: TRBJ1-5
cdr3_length: 12
v_call: TRBV6-2/TRBV6-3
cdr3_aa: CASTLRNQPQHF
cdr3_nt: TGTGCCAGCACCCTACGGAATCAGCCCCAGCATTTT

d_call: TRBD2
clone_size: medium-sized
j_call: TRBJ2-5
cdr3_length: 15
v_call: TRBV2
cdr3_aa: CASSVLAGVRETQYF
cdr3_nt: TGTGCCAGCAGTGTATTGGCGGGAGTGAGGGAGACCCAGTACTTC

d_call: NA
clone_size: many
j_call: TRBJ1-2
cdr3_length: 13
v_call: TRBV6-5
cdr3_aa: CASSAQGNYGYTF
cdr3_nt: TGTGCCAGCAGTGCACAGGGAAACTATGGCTACACCTTC

d_call: NA
clone_size: NA
j_call: TRBJ2-7
cdr3_length: 12
v_call: TRBV20-1
cdr3_aa: CSASPIRHEQYF
cdr3_nt: TGCAGTGCTAGCCCCATTCGGCACGAGCAGTACTTC

d_call: NA
clone_size: medium-sized
j_call: TRBJ2-5
cdr3_length: 13
v_call: TRBV11-2
cdr3_aa: CASRQTGEETQYF
cdr3_nt: TGTGCCAGCAGACAGACCGGGGAGGAGACCCAGTACTTC

d_call: TRBD1
clone_size: medium-sized
j_call: TRBJ1-5
cdr3_length: 16
v_call: TRBV10-3
cdr3_aa: CAISDGDRGHFQPQHF
cdr3_nt: TGTGCCATCAGTGATGGTGACAGGGGGCACTTTCAGCCCCAGCATTTT

d_call: NA
clone_size: NA
j_call: TRBJ1-1
cdr3_length: 16
v_call: TRBV28
cdr3_aa: CASSSNPGRVNTEAFF
cdr3_nt: TGTGCCAGCAGTTCGAATCCGGGAAGGGTGAACACTGAAGCTTTCTTT

d_call: NA
clone_size: once
j_call: TRBJ1-1
cdr3_length: 15
v_call: TRBV6-6
cdr3_aa: CASSTGSTANTEAFF
cdr3_nt: TGTGCCAGCAGTACCGGTTCGACAGCGAACACTGAAGCTTTCTTT

d_call: NA
clone_size: many
j_call: TRBJ2-7
cdr3_length: 15
v_call: TRBV4-2
cdr3_aa: CASSQDQTGPYEQYF
cdr3_nt: TGTGCCAGCAGCCAAGATCAGACAGGACCTTACGAGCAGTACTTC

d_call: NA
clone_size: NA
j_call: TRBJ2-5
cdr3_length: 12
v_call: TRBV20-1
cdr3_aa: CSAPGVYETQYF
cdr3_nt: TGCAGTGCTCCCGGGGTGTACGAGACCCAGTACTTC

d_call: TRBD2
clone_size: many
j_call: TRBJ2-1
cdr3_length: 15
v_call: TRBV7-2
cdr3_aa: CASSFPGRGYNEQFF
cdr3_nt: TGTGCCAGCAGCTTCCCCGGGCGGGGGTACAATGAGCAGTTCTTC

d_call: NA
clone_size: many
j_call: TRBJ2-7
cdr3_length: 11
v_call: TRBV11-2
cdr3_aa: CASSFRNEQYF
cdr3_nt: TGTGCCAGCAGCTTTCGGAACGAGCAGTACTTC

d_call: NA
clone_size: many
j_call: TRBJ1-3
cdr3_length: 14
v_call: TRBV5-1
cdr3_aa: CASSSALEGNTIYF
cdr3_nt: TGCGCCAGCAGCTCCGCGCTCGAAGGAAACACCATATATTTT

d_call: TRBD2
clone_size: many
j_call: TRBJ2-3
cdr3_length: 14
v_call: TRBV10-2
cdr3_aa: CATRLAGLGDTQYF
cdr3_nt: TGCGCCACAAGACTAGCGGGCCTAGGAGATACGCAGTATTTT

d_call: NA
clone_size: many
j_call: TRBJ2-7
cdr3_length: 12
v_call: TRBV29-1
cdr3_aa: CSVQLQGNEQYF
cdr3_nt: TGCAGCGTCCAACTACAGGGTAACGAGCAGTACTTC

d_call: TRBD2
clone_size: many
j_call: TRBJ2-1
cdr3_length: 17
v_call: TRBV27
cdr3_aa: CASSPLAGQSSYNEQFF
cdr3_nt: TGTGCCAGCAGCCCACTAGCGGGACAAAGCTCCTACAATGAGCAGTTCTTC

d_call: NA
clone_size: many
j_call: TRBJ2-2
cdr3_length: 14
v_call: TRBV27
cdr3_aa: CASGRWGDTGELFF
cdr3_nt: TGTGCCAGCGGGCGGTGGGGGGATACCGGGGAGCTGTTTTTT